The 5 T cell receptor beta chains reported below all come from one sample, sequenced in a study of cytomegalovirus exposure and HLA in healthy donors. The PCR used 60 Vbeta and 13 Jbeta primers. Clones were read by immunoSEQ multiplex PCR, and TCRdb kept only the in-frame ones, dropping some. The sample shows some 100,000 clones, roughly three quarters of them seen only once. The specimen sequenced was PBMCs. These receptors were obtained from a man aged 40-50 years in good health and CMV-seronegative.

The rearrangement uses TRBV7-8 and TRBJ1-2; D is unclear. With 2 bases removed from V and 8 bases from J, the gap between germline ends came to 9 bases. The CDR3 is made up of 12 amino acids. Germline V lookup: CDR1 SGHVS, CDR2 FQNEAQ. DNA for the CDR3: TGTGCCAGCAGCTTAAATGTTGCGGGCTACACCTTC. It specifies CASSLNVAGYTF.

This chain uses TRBV29-1 with TRBJ2-5; D is possibly TRBD1 (7 bases). The V and J ends lost 3 bases and 3 bases respectively, with 17 bases between them. The CDR3 contains 15 residues. Germline V CDR1 and CDR2: SQVTM, ANQGSEA. CDR3 protein: CSVDTRQGGEETQYF. The DNA for the CDR3 is TGCAGCGTTGACACTCGACAGGGCGGGGAAGAGACCCAGTACTTC.

This chain joins TRBV19 and TRBJ2-2, with D perhaps TRBD1 (5 bases). The CDR3 runs 13 residues. Trimming pared 5 bases from V and 2 bases from J, leaving 6 bases between. Germline V gene data show CDR1 as LNHDA and CDR2 as SQIVND (reference sequence). The DNA for the CDR3 is TGTGCCAGTAGTGACAGAAACACCGGGGAGCTGTTTTTT. It encodes CASSDRNTGELFF.

The chain combines TRBV5-1 with TRBJ2-5; 11 bases map to TRBD2. The CDR3 contains 16 residues. Losses at the gene ends were 1 base for V and 5 bases for J; bases not matched to a gene: 7. The germline V gene encodes CDR1 SGHRS and CDR2 YFSETQ. In nucleotides, the CDR3 is TGCGCCAGCAGCTTGTATAGCGGGGGGGCTTTGGAGACCCAGTACTTC. Translated: CASSLYSGGALETQYF.

The V gene is TRBV10-3, the J gene TRBJ2-1; 11 nucleotides line up with TRBD1. This CDR3 region has 15 residues. The ends lost 5 bases at V and 5 bases at J; junction bases unmatched: 5. Germline loops: CDR1 ENHRY, CDR2 SYGVKD. CDR3 in amino acids: CAISSGTGGDNEQFF. Written as DNA, the CDR3 is TGTGCCATCAGTTCCGGGACAGGGGGTGACAATGAGCAGTTCTTC.